The clone carrying this T cell receptor (beta chain) appeared many times. Antigen: not known. CDR1 and CDR2 (germline): MNHEY, SMNVEV (reference sequence). The CDR3 runs 16 residues. V lost 6 bases to trimming and J lost 1 base, with 18 bases between them. TCRdb re-analysed the multiplex PCR reads in MiXCR, keeping a single row per CDR3 protein. The repertoire includes about 140,000 distinct CDR3 sequences, over 25% of them detected once, and roughly 2.2% sits in the top ten. This entry belongs to a study of breast tumors, draining lymph nodes, adjacent tissues. Overall study results and limits: Findings are consistent with lymph node origin and intratumoral expansion of most tumor T cells. The lymph node origin of tumor T cells was framed as consistent with a hypothesis, not demonstrated. Tumors had less TCR diversity than lymph nodes, more than nontumor tissue. Luminal-like breast cancer showed significantly higher tumor–nontumor repertoire similarity than basal-like.

The lymph nodes were axillary draining lymph nodes from breast cancer patients. The TCR comes from a female donor with breast cancer. Some clones in this sample may be carry-over from other donors' samples. The sequenced sample consisted of axillary lymph node tissue. The rearrangement links TRBV27 to TRBJ2-5; D ambiguous. The CDR3, as DNA: TGTGCCAGCAGCTCTAGGTTTCGGACGGTCCAAGAGACCCAGTACTTC. Protein sequence: CASSSRFRTVQETQYF.